Listed below are T cell receptor beta chains from one sample, sequenced in a study of metastatic and nonmetastatic thyroid tumors. With MiXCR, TCRdb reprocessed the PCR reads. This table has 45,000 to 60,000 clones, approximately 17% appearing once. Sample: blood. The receptors were sampled from a female donor with papillary thyroid cancer or a benign thyroid nodule (not recorded which). Some clones in this sample may be carry-over from other donors' samples. CDR3s include the opening cysteine and the closing phenylalanine or tryptophan. The D gene is left open where the match is weak. Rows give clone size only sometimes, using once, few, many, or a class for an expanded clone.

V	J	D	size	CDR3	DNA
TRBV19	TRBJ2-5	NA	many	CASSNNGGEETQYF	TGTGCCAGTAGTAATAATGGGGGTGAAGAGACCCAGTACTTC
TRBV20-1	TRBJ1-2	NA	many	CSARPYQGHPGDGYTF	TGCAGTGCCCGCCCTTACCAGGGACACCCAGGGGATGGCTACACCTTC
TRBV6-2/TRBV6-3	TRBJ2-1	TRBD2	many	CASSRTSVHNEQFF	TGTGCCAGCAGCAGGACTAGTGTACACAATGAGCAGTTCTTC
TRBV2	TRBJ1-2	NA	many	CASSELAEGIGYTF	TGTGCCAGCAGTGAACTGGCCGAAGGGATTGGCTACACCTTC
TRBV24-1	TRBJ2-1	NA	few	CATSDSPQASSYNEQFF	TGTGCCACCAGTGATTCTCCACAAGCGAGCTCCTACAATGAGCAGTTCTTC
TRBV20-1	TRBJ2-5	TRBD1	NA	CSASLDRGPLETQYF	TGCAGTGCCTCTTTGGACAGGGGACCACTAGAGACCCAGTACTTC
TRBV7-2	TRBJ2-2	TRBD2	many	CASSLTLAGTGELFF	TGTGCCAGCAGCTTAACACTAGCGGGAACCGGGGAGCTGTTTTTT
TRBV6-2/TRBV6-3	TRBJ2-7	TRBD1	few	CASISDRRTLVQYF	TGTGCCAGCATATCGGACAGGAGGACTCTAGTCCAGTACTTC
TRBV24-1	TRBJ2-2	TRBD2	NA	CATSDPVTSGRDGELFF	TGTGCCACCAGTGACCCTGTTACTAGCGGGAGGGACGGGGAGCTGTTTTTT
TRBV6-1	TRBJ2-1	TRBD2	many	CASSRLAGAPREQFF	TGTGCCAGCAGCCGACTAGCGGGAGCGCCCCGTGAGCAGTTCTTC
TRBV5-1	TRBJ2-1	NA	many	CASSLAGRNNEQFF	TGCGCCAGCAGCTTGGCCGGTCGGAACAATGAGCAGTTCTTC
TRBV20-1	TRBJ2-2	NA	many	CSARGEGVDSNTGELFF	TGCAGTGCTAGAGGTGAGGGGGTAGACTCGAACACCGGGGAGCTGTTTTTT
TRBV19	TRBJ1-1	NA	many	CASSTRPIHTTNTEAFF	TGTGCCAGTAGTACTAGACCTATCCACACAACTAACACTGAAGCTTTCTTT
TRBV29-1	TRBJ2-2	NA	many	CSVVGMSTGELFF	TGCAGCGTTGTCGGGATGAGCACCGGGGAGCTGTTTTTT
TRBV4-2	TRBJ2-3	NA	many	CASSQDPSLTDTQYF	TGTGCCAGCAGCCAAGATCCCTCACTCACAGATACGCAGTATTTT
TRBV10-2	TRBJ2-1	NA	many	CASSWSSNEQFF	TGCGCCAGCAGTTGGAGTTCGAATGAGCAGTTCTTC
TRBV27	TRBJ2-7	NA	few	CAISSPGKGFYEQYF	TGTGCCATCAGTTCACCGGGAAAGGGTTTCTACGAGCAGTACTTC
TRBV6-1	TRBJ2-3	NA	many	CASSTSSDTQYF	TGTGCCAGCAGTACGAGCTCAGATACGCAGTATTTT
TRBV13	TRBJ2-4	NA	NA	CASSLTWTVAKNIHYF	TGTGCCAGCAGCTTGACCTGGACCGTAGCCAAAAACATTCATTACTTC
TRBV15	TRBJ1-4	TRBD1	many	CATSRDVTGAKLFF	TGTGCCACCAGCAGAGATGTAACAGGGGCAAAACTGTTTTTT
TRBV28	TRBJ1-2	NA	many	CASSGGVGALRYGYTF	TGTGCCAGCAGTGGCGGGGTGGGGGCGCTCAGGTATGGCTACACCTTC
TRBV5-6	TRBJ1-3	NA	NA	CASSLWGNTIYF	TGTGCCAGCAGCTTGTGGGGAAACACCATATATTTT
TRBV10-1	TRBJ1-2	TRBD1	many	CASRQGNYGYTF	TGCGCCAGCAGACAGGGGAACTATGGCTACACCTTC
TRBV29-1	TRBJ2-2	NA	NA	CSVDFPNAGELFF	TGCAGCGTTGATTTCCCGAACGCCGGTGAGCTGTTTTTT
TRBV19	TRBJ2-7	TRBD2	many	CASSMRASGRGYEQYF	TGTGCCAGTAGTATGCGTGCTAGCGGGAGAGGTTACGAGCAGTACTTC
TRBV5-5	TRBJ2-2	NA	many	CASSFRDWRELFF	TGTGCCAGCAGCTTCAGGGATTGGCGGGAGCTGTTTTTT
TRBV6-5	TRBJ2-7	NA	NA	CASSYSFDGSSYEQYF	TGTGCCAGCAGTTACTCATTCGACGGAAGCTCCTACGAGCAGTACTTC
TRBV19	TRBJ1-1	TRBD1	many	CASMDRGTNTEAFF	TGTGCCAGCATGGACAGGGGGACGAACACTGAAGCTTTCTTT
TRBV20-1	TRBJ2-7	TRBD2	many	CSARGGRALDEQYF	TGCAGTGCTAGAGGGGGGAGGGCCCTCGACGAGCAGTACTTC
TRBV28	TRBJ2-7	TRBD2	few	CASIFWTSVSYEQYF	TGTGCCAGCATTTTTTGGACTAGCGTCTCCTACGAGCAGTACTTC
TRBV12-3/TRBV12-4	TRBJ2-7	NA	few	CASRPKPRQVPAEQYF	TGTGCCAGCAGGCCTAAACCGCGACAGGTTCCTGCCGAGCAGTACTTC
TRBV12-5	TRBJ2-3	NA	many	CASGLDRIRDTQYF	TGTGCTAGTGGTCTCGACAGGATAAGAGATACGCAGTATTTT
TRBV7-9	TRBJ1-2	TRBD1	many	CASSLAYQGAEGYTF	TGTGCCAGCAGCTTAGCGTATCAGGGGGCAGAGGGCTACACCTTC
TRBV6-1	TRBJ1-1	NA	NA	CASSDIPGVSEAFF	TGTGCCAGCAGTGATATACCCGGGGTCTCTGAAGCTTTCTTT
TRBV25-1	TRBJ1-5	NA	many	CASSDRYSNQPQHF	TGTGCCAGCAGTGACCGATATAGCAATCAGCCCCAGCATTTT
TRBV4-1	TRBJ1-1	NA	few	CASTRAPNLNTEAFF	TGCGCCAGCACCCGGGCCCCGAACTTGAACACTGAAGCTTTCTTT
TRBV6-1	TRBJ2-7	TRBD2	many	CASSTRTSGLIYEQYF	TGTGCCAGCAGCACACGGACTAGCGGGTTGATCTACGAGCAGTACTTC
TRBV19	TRBJ2-6	TRBD1	NA	CASSTDRGHCGANVPTF	TGTGCCAGTAGTACGGACAGGGGGCATTGTGGGGCCAACGTCCCGACTTTC
TRBV5-1	TRBJ2-7	NA	NA	CASSFGGWGSSYEQYF	TGCGCCAGCAGCTTTGGGGGCTGGGGGAGCTCCTACGAGCAGTACTTC
TRBV2	TRBJ2-6	NA	many	CAGRSGANVLTF	TGTGCCGGACGCTCTGGGGCCAACGTCCTGACTTTC
TRBV5-4	TRBJ2-7	NA	many	CAGRDFRYEQYF	TGTGCCGGACGGGACTTTCGCTACGAGCAGTACTTC
TRBV6-1	TRBJ2-6	NA	many	CASSEQASSGANVLTF	TGTGCCAGCAGTGAACAAGCATCGTCTGGGGCCAACGTCCTGACTTTC
TRBV4-1	TRBJ2-7	NA	NA	CASSPATLVYEQYF	TGCGCCAGCAGCCCCGCGACCTTAGTCTACGAGCAGTACTTC
TRBV9	TRBJ2-7	NA	many	CASSVDTSPYEQYF	TGTGCCAGCAGCGTAGACACATCCCCCTACGAGCAGTACTTC
TRBV29-1	TRBJ1-2	NA	many	CSVENGVRVNYGYTF	TGCAGCGTAGAAAATGGGGTAAGGGTGAACTATGGCTACACCTTC
TRBV5-1	TRBJ2-5	NA	many	CASGDASQETQYF	TGCGCCAGCGGCGATGCTAGCCAAGAGACCCAGTACTTC
TRBV7-3	TRBJ2-1	NA	NA	CASRVTGGTPYNEQFF	TGTGCCAGCAGAGTAACCGGGGGGACACCCTACAATGAGCAGTTCTTC
TRBV10-3	TRBJ2-7	NA	NA	CAISECYGTSYEQYF	TGTGCCATCAGTGAATGCTACGGGACCAGCTACGAGCAGTACTTC
TRBV2	TRBJ1-1	NA	many	CASRQLMNTEAFF	TGTGCCAGTCGACAGCTCATGAACACTGAAGCTTTCTTT
TRBV10-2	TRBJ2-3	NA	few	CASKEHGTADTQYF	TGCGCCAGCAAAGAGCATGGTACCGCAGATACGCAGTATTTT